What follows is one T cell receptor beta chain and its context. As originally analysed: How many nucleated cells were present was estimated from reference gene primer amplification. Using immunoSEQ multiplex PCR, the repertoire was profiled, and TCRdb retains in-frame clones only, with some absent. That table supplies the V and J calls and clone size; D and trimming were determined from the DNA. The data show 190,000 or so clones, roughly 86% seen once. The CDR3 length is 15 residues. Trimming left V 0 bases short and J 1 base short, with 6 bases between. Germline CDR1 and CDR2: SGHTA and FQGNSA. The data stem from a study of blood T cell repertoires in COVID-19.

This chain joins TRBV7-2 and TRBJ2-2; maybe TRBD2 (5 bases). The source of this sequence is a man aged 18 to 30 with acute COVID-19. Input material: PBMCs or T cells enriched from blood (not recorded which). CDR3 DNA sequence: TGTGCCAGCAGCTTAGCGGCGGGGAACACCGGGGAGCTGTTTTTT. It is translated as CASSLAAGNTGELFF.